The 15 T cell receptor beta chains presented below share a single source sample, sequenced in a study of shared clonotypes between healthy human individuals. The assay was immunoSEQ multiplex PCR, and TCRdb's table has in-frame clones only and misses some. The data show about 2 million clones, about 95% seen once. The naive CD8 population came from CD45RO-negative cells selected for CCR7, without terminally differentiated effector memory CD45RA+ cells. The sample consisted of naive CD8+ T cells sorted from blood. The receptors come from a man between 18 and 29 years old in good health.

Regarding this clone: The sample contains more than one DNA sequence encoding this CDR3. The genes are TRBV7-2 and TRBJ2-7; D gene uncertain. The CDR3 runs 12 residues. Germline V gene data show CDR1 as SGHTA and CDR2 as FQGNSA. V gave up 3 bases and J gave up 3 bases, with 6 bases separating them. The CDR3 reads CASSFTSYEQYF. CDR3 in DNA: TGTGCCAGCAGCTTTACAAGCTACGAGCAGTACTTC.

This clone showed up just once. This chain connects TRBV7-9 to TRBJ1-1; D may be TRBD1 (6 bases). Per the germline V gene, CDR1 is SEHNR and CDR2 is FQNEAQ (reference sequence). The length of the CDR3 is 19 residues. The V gene lost 1 base and the J gene lost 0 bases, with 21 bases spanning the gap. The CDR3 spells CASSLVRGDLTPMNTEAFF. The CDR3 region has the DNA TGTGCCAGCAGCTTAGTGAGGGGGGACCTAACCCCGATGAACACTGAAGCTTTCTTT.

This chain uses TRBV11-2 with TRBJ2-1; D might be TRBD2 (5 bases). This CDR3 is built from 16 residues. Germline-derived CDR1 and CDR2 are SGHAT and FQNNGV. V was clipped by 4 bases and J by 4 bases, with 17 bases between them. The CDR3 loop reads CASSYEGADPYNEQFF. The CDR3 DNA is TGTGCCAGCAGCTACGAGGGCGCAGATCCATACAATGAGCAGTTCTTC.

The J gene is TRBJ1-2, the V gene TRBV7-9, with D tentatively TRBD1 (5 bases). Germline V gene sequence: CDR1 SEHNR, CDR2 FQNEAQ (reference sequence). V lost 0 bases and J lost 7, with 12 bases in between. The CDR3 extends over 14 amino acids. The CDR3 here is CASSLAGDLLGYTF. CDR3 coding DNA: TGTGCCAGCAGCTTAGCGGGGGACCTGCTTGGCTACACCTTC.

This chain links TRBV4-1 with TRBJ1-2; possibly TRBD1 for D (5 bases). CDR3 size: 14 residues. Trimming pared 5 bases from V and 5 bases from J, leaving 15 bases between. Germline V lookup: CDR1 MGHRA, CDR2 YSYEKL. This CDR3 is CASSFRDQPYGYTF. The CDR3 bases are TGCGCCAGCAGCTTCCGGGACCAACCATATGGCTACACCTTC.

The rearrangement uses TRBV25-1 and TRBJ2-1; 10 nucleotides line up with TRBD1. Germline CDR1 MGHDK, CDR2 SYGVNS. V shed 1 base and J 6 bases; nucleotides not matched to a gene: 3. This CDR3 has 15 amino acids. This CDR3 is CASSESGQGGNEQFF. CDR3 coding DNA: TGTGCCAGCAGTGAATCTGGACAGGGGGGCAATGAGCAGTTCTTC.

The chain employs TRBV5-8 and TRBJ2-3, with D possibly matching TRBD1 (5 bases). This CDR3 region has 15 residues. Trimming stripped 0 bases from V and 0 bases from J, with 8 bases between. The germline gives CDR1 SGHTS, CDR2 YDEGEE. CDR3 sequence reads: CASSLGQTSTDTQYF. CDR3 sequence (DNA): TGTGCCAGCAGCTTGGGACAGACTAGCACAGATACGCAGTATTTT.

As for this clone: Other DNA sequences from this sample encode an identical CDR3 as well. This chain links TRBV9 with TRBJ2-3; no clear D. V lost 0 bases and J 0 bases, leaving 8 bases between the germline ends. CDR3 length equals 15 residues. CDR1 is SGDLS, CDR2 YYNGEE, per germline. CDR3 sequence (DNA): TGTGCCAGCAGCGTAGGAGGAGCTAGCACAGATACGCAGTATTTT. This sequence encodes CASSVGGASTDTQYF.

The rearrangement links TRBV27 to TRBJ2-1; 11 positions agree with TRBD2. V dropped 3 bases and J dropped 8; count of bases not matched to a gene: 3. The CDR3 extends over 14 amino acids. Germline CDR1 and CDR2: MNHEY and SMNVEV (reference sequence). As DNA, the CDR3 is TGTGCCAGCAGTTTTAGCGGGAGGGCGGATGAGCAGTTCTTC. It codes for CASSFSGRADEQFF.

This chain connects TRBV7-6 to TRBJ2-3; 8 nucleotides agree with TRBD2. This CDR3 has 20 amino acids. Germline CDR1 reads SGHVS; CDR2 reads FNYEAQ. J gave up 0 bases and V 7 bases, and 21 bases lay outside the gene matches. CDR3 loop: CASTISAGSGKGFSTDTQYF. CDR3 sequence (DNA): TGTGCCAGCACCATCTCGGCGGGTAGCGGGAAGGGGTTTAGCACAGATACGCAGTATTTT.

Of note for this clone: The same CDR3 can be traced to other DNA sequences in this sample. The rearrangement joins TRBV6-6 to TRBJ2-7, with 8 bases that match TRBD1. In germline, CDR1 is MNHNY, CDR2 SVGAGI (reference sequence). The CDR3 runs 13 residues. V was clipped by 3 bases and J by 3 bases; unmatched bases: 1. The CDR3 DNA reads TGTGCCAGCAGTTATGACAGGGGCTACGAGCAGTACTTC. Protein: CASSYDRGYEQYF.

V usage is TRBV18 and J usage is TRBJ2-7; possibly TRBD2 for D (5 bases). CDR3 length: 12 amino acids. Per the germline V gene, CDR1 is KGHSH and CDR2 is LQKENI. V was clipped by 6 bases and J by 3 bases, with 9 bases between them. The CDR3 region has the DNA TGTGCCAGCTCGTCAGGACTCTACGAGCAGTACTTC. This translates into CASSSGLYEQYF. Based on the CDR3 plus reference TRBV18 and TRBJ2-7, the full variable domain is NAGVMQNPRHLVRRRGQEARLRCSPMKGHSHVYWYRQLPEEGLKFMVYLQKENIIDESGMPKERFSAEFPKEGPSILRIQQVVRGDSAAYFCASSSGLYEQYFGPGTRLTVT.

As regards this clone: The same CDR3 can be traced to other DNA sequences in this sample. The V and J genes are TRBV19 and TRBJ2-7, with 10 positions matching TRBD1. V was pared by 3 bases and J by 5 bases, with 1 base of the junction left unmatched. The CDR3 is made up of 13 amino acids. Germline V gives CDR1 LNHDA, CDR2 SQIVND (reference sequence). CDR3 region: CASSIGTGDEQYF. DNA for the CDR3: TGTGCCAGTAGTATTGGGACAGGGGACGAGCAGTACTTC.

This chain connects TRBV4-1 to TRBJ2-2, with 9 bases that match TRBD1. CDR1 is MGHRA and CDR2 is YSYEKL in the germline V gene. The V segment lost 5 bases and the J segment 5 bases; nucleotides outside the gene matches: 0. The CDR3 has 13 amino acids. As DNA, the CDR3 is TGCGCCAGCAGCGGGACAGGGACCGGGGAGCTGTTTTTT. This codes for CASSGTGTGELFF.

The rearrangement uses TRBV4-3 and TRBJ1-6; D gene unclear. V lost 1 base to trimming and J lost 3 bases, with 10 bases between them. Germline assignment: CDR1 LGHNA and CDR2 YSLEER. CDR3 size: 16 residues. CDR3 nucleotide sequence: TGCGCCAGCAGCCAAGGAGTCACGGACTATAATTCACCCCTCCACTTT. Protein: CASSQGVTDYNSPLHF.